Listed here are 4 T cell receptor beta chains from one sample, sequenced in a study of cytomegalovirus exposure and HLA in healthy donors. Here immunoSEQ multiplex PCR was the method, and the copy in TCRdb shows in-frame clones only, minus some. The repertoire holds more than 110,000 clones, with 70% to 90% as singletons. The sequencing input was PBMCs. These receptors were obtained from a woman between 18 and 30 years old in good health and CMV-seropositive.

The chain has TRBV2 and TRBJ2-2; 8 bases fit TRBD1. V lost 4 bases to trimming and J lost 4 bases; unmatched junction nucleotides: 8. CDR1 and CDR2 from the germline V gene are SNHLY and FYNNEI. The CDR3 extends over 16 amino acids. The CDR3 spells CASSVSGGIVTGELFF. DNA of the CDR3: TGTGCCAGCAGTGTGTCAGGGGGCATCGTCACCGGGGAGCTGTTTTTT.

The rearrangement joins TRBV27 to TRBJ2-7, with 7 bases that match TRBD1. Germline CDR1 and CDR2: MNHEY and SMNVEV (reference sequence). CDR3 length: 12 amino acids. With V trimmed by 4 bases and J by 3 bases, 0 bases remained unmatched. CDR3 nucleotides: TGTGCCAGCAGTTACAGGGGCTACGAGCAGTACTTC. Translated, it gives CASSYRGYEQYF.

In this sample, this clone turned up a few times. The rearrangement joins TRBV7-9 to TRBJ1-5, with 7 bases lining up with TRBD1. V lost 5 bases to trimming and J lost 5 bases; unmatched junction nucleotides: 6. The CDR3 extends over 14 amino acids. Looked up from germline, CDR1 is SEHNR and CDR2 is FQNEAQ (reference sequence). CDR3 amino acids: CASSRRDSDQPQHF. CDR3 DNA: TGTGCCAGCAGCCGGAGGGACAGCGATCAGCCCCAGCATTTT.

V gene TRBV2 combines with J gene TRBJ1-5; perhaps TRBD1 as D (5 bases). CDR3 length: 15 residues. Germline-derived CDR1 and CDR2 are SNHLY and FYNNEI. V was pared by 7 bases and J by 7 bases, with 20 bases between. The CDR3 bases are TGTGCCAGCACTCAAGCTGGGAGGGGCAGGCAGCCCCAGCATTTT. It yields the protein CASTQAGRGRQPQHF.